This T cell receptor (beta chain) was retrieved from a study of T cell repertoires in cytomegalovirus infection (dated by TCRdb to 2018 to 2020). For context, the study as a whole: The HLA type of each donor mattered for the analysis, because public TCR beta signatures pointed to carriage of CMV infection along with the matching HLA type. Results the study describes overall, beyond this receptor: Cumulative frequency of public TCR beta family members discriminated carriers of CMV infection plus the relevant HLA type in this cohort and an independent roughly 350-donor cohort. In the ex vivo response, HLA-C-restricted CMV-specific TCR beta clonotypes were dominant, and in two of eight donors the single most frequent clonotype came from this HLA-C-restricted group.

A word on this clonotype: Its antigen remains undetermined. No quality values exist for individual bases; no much larger clone is one base distant.

Sequencing was carried out with an Illumina HiSeq 1500. TCRdb ran its own pipeline on the public reads, namely fastp trimming at Q25 and MiXCR clone calling, and kept in-frame beta chains. Under each unique CDR3 protein, matching rows form one entry showing the most common genes and DNA. In this sample the table shows hundreds of thousands of distinct CDR3 sequences, under 8.5% of which occur a single time. The ten largest clones take up roughly 6% of the sample. The sequencing input was PBMCs. The clonotype comes from a human donor in good health (CMV status not recorded). Some clones in this sample may be carry-over from other donors' samples.

The base sequence is TGTGCCAGCAGCTTACTATTAGTGGAAAGGGTTGGCTACACCTTC. It translates as CASSLLLVERVGYTF. The V gene is TRBV7-2 and the J gene is TRBJ1-2, with the D segment identity uncertain. A distance of 17 bases separates the germline ends of V and J, which lose 2 bases and 7 bases respectively. From cysteine to phenylalanine, the CDR3 is 15 amino acids long. Just CDR3 DNA is preserved here, 45 bases in frame from base 1. According to the germline V gene, CDR1 reads SGHTA and CDR2 reads FQGNSA.